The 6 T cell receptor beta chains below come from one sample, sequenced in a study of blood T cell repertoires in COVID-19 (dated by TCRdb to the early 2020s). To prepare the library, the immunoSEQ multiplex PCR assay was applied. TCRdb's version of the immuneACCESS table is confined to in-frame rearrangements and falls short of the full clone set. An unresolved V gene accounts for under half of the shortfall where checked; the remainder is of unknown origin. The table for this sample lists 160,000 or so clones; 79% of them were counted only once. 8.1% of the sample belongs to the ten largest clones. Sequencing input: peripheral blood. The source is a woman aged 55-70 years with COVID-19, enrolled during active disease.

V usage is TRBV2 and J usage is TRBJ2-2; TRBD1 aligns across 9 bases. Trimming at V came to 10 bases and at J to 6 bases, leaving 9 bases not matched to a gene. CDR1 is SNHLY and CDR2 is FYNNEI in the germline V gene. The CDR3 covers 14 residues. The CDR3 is CATSRDRDPGELFF. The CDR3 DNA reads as TGTGCCACCTCCCGGGACAGGGACCCCGGGGAGCTGTTTTTT.

The CDR3 nucleotides read TGTGCCAGCAGCCCCCGGGGATGGAACACCGGGGAGCTGTTTTTT. It encodes CASSPRGWNTGELFF. The V call is TRBV7-3, the J call TRBJ2-2; possible D gene TRBD2, 5 bases. Trimming left V 5 bases short and J 1 base short, with 11 bases between. CDR1 SGHTA and CDR2 FQGTGA come from the germline V gene. The CDR3 contains 15 residues. The full variable domain, in which reference TRBV7-3 and TRBJ2-2 provide the parts outside the CDR3, is GAGVSQTPSNKVTEKGKYVELRCDPISGHTALYWYRQSLGQGPEFLIYFQGTGAADDSGLPNDRFFAVRPEGSVSTLKIQRTERGDSAVYLCASSPRGWNTGELFFGEGSRLTVL.

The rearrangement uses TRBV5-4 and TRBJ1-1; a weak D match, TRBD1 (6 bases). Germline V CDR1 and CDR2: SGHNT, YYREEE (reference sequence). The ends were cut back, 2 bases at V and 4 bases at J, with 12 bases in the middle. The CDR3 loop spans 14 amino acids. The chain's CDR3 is CASSFRTATTEAFF. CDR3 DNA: TGTGCCAGCAGCTTTAGGACAGCAACCACTGAAGCTTTCTTT. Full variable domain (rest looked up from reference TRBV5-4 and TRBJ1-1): ETGVTQSPTHLIKTRGQQVTLRCSSQSGHNTVSWYQQALGQGPQFIFQYYREEENGRGNFPPRFSGLQFPNYSSELNVNALELDDSALYLCASSFRTATTEAFFGQGTRLTVV.

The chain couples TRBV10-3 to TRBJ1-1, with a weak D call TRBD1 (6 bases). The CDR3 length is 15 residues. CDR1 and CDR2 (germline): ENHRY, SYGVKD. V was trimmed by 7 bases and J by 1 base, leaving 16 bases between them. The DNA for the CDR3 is TGTGCCATCACCCAGGGGAGACAGACGAACACTGAAGCTTTCTTT. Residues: CAITQGRQTNTEAFF.

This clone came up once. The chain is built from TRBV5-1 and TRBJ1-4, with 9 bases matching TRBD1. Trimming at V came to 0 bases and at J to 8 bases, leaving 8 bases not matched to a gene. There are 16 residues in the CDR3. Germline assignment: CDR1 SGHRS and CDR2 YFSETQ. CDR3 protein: CASSLAPGTGTEKLFF. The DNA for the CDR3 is TGCGCCAGCAGCTTGGCTCCCGGGACAGGGACGGAAAAACTGTTTTTT.

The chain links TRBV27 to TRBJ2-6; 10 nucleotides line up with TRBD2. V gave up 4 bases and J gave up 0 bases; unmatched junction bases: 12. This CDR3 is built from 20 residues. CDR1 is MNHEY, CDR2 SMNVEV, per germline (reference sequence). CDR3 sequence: CASSSNSPSGRGSGANVLTF. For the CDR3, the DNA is TGTGCCAGCAGTTCCAACTCACCGAGCGGGAGGGGCTCTGGGGCCAACGTCCTGACTTTC.